These T cell receptor beta chains were read from a single sample in a study of OX40 agonist ivuxolimab in advanced cancers. TCRdb keeps only in-frame clones here, not all; method: immunoSEQ multiplex PCR. The sample has about 78,000 clones, roughly nine tenths seen once. Sequences were derived from CD4+ or CD8+ T cells sorted from blood, sampled in a trial of the OX40 agonist ivuxolimab. The receptors come from an adult with an advanced solid tumor such as melanoma, head and neck, liver or kidney cancer. The CDR3 runs from the conserved cysteine through the conserved F or W. Each record gives: V gene, J gene, clone size, D gene, CDR3 protein, CDR3 DNA. The D gene is left open where the match is weak. Clone size is not always given. Where it is, it says once, few, many or a class for expanded clones.

>TRBV5-1|TRBJ2-1|once|NA
CASSPPRGGLGNEQFF
TGCGCCAGCAGCCCGCCCCGGGGTGGGTTGGGCAATGAGCAGTTCTTC
>TRBV18|TRBJ2-1|NA|NA
CASSPWGEGYEQFF
TGTGCCAGCTCACCGTGGGGCGAAGGCTATGAGCAGTTCTTC
>TRBV4-1|TRBJ1-2|NA|NA
CASSQDRNYGYTF
TGCGCCAGCAGCCAAGACCGGAACTATGGCTACACCTTC
>TRBV7-9|TRBJ1-1|NA|NA
CASVNRGRNTEAFF
TGTGCCAGTGTGAACCGGGGAAGGAACACTGAAGCTTTCTTT
>TRBV5-6|TRBJ1-1|NA|NA
CASSRRENTEAFF
TGTGCCAGCAGCCGCCGGGAGAACACTGAAGCTTTCTTT
>TRBV5-1|TRBJ2-1|NA|NA
CASSLGVRDLGALQFF
TGCGCCAGCAGCTTGGGGGTCCGGGACTTGGGGGCCCTACAGTTCTTC
>TRBV10-3|TRBJ1-5|NA|TRBD1
CAIREGQTGNQPQHF
TGTGCCATCAGGGAGGGACAGACGGGCAATCAGCCCCAGCATTTT
>TRBV28|TRBJ1-4|NA|TRBD1
CASTGTDFATNEKLFF
TGTGCCAGCACCGGGACAGATTTTGCAACTAATGAAAAACTGTTTTTT
>TRBV25-1|TRBJ1-1|once|TRBD1
CASSPVRQGAGGTEAFF
TGTGCCAGCAGTCCCGTAAGACAGGGGGCGGGAGGCACTGAAGCTTTCTTT
>TRBV5-1|TRBJ1-1|NA|TRBD1
CASSLEKGAGVNTEAFF
TGCGCCAGCAGCTTGGAGAAGGGGGCTGGGGTGAACACTGAAGCTTTCTTT
>TRBV5-1|TRBJ2-5|NA|TRBD2
CASSLMTGLAGEETQYF
TGCGCCAGCAGCCTGATGACCGGACTAGCGGGAGAAGAGACCCAGTACTTC
>TRBV10-3|TRBJ1-1|NA|NA
CAISESQRLNTEAFF
TGTGCCATCAGTGAGTCTCAGAGGTTGAACACTGAAGCTTTCTTT
>TRBV5-1|TRBJ1-2|NA|NA
CASTRSDRANYGYTF
TGCGCCAGCACCCGATCGGACAGAGCTAACTATGGCTACACCTTC
>TRBV7-2|TRBJ1-2|NA|TRBD1
CASKAGATGLHYGYTF
TGTGCCAGCAAAGCTGGGGCGACAGGGTTACACTATGGCTACACCTTC
>TRBV7-6|TRBJ2-1|NA|TRBD2
CASSPKTPGLADNEQFF
TGTGCCAGCAGTCCAAAGACCCCGGGACTAGCGGACAATGAGCAGTTCTTC
>TRBV5-1|TRBJ1-6|once|NA
CASSLDVNSPLHF
TGCGCCAGCAGCTTGGACGTTAATTCACCCCTCCACTTT
>TRBV5-4|TRBJ2-2|NA|NA
CASSLYRGGTGELFF
TGTGCCAGCAGCTTGTACAGGGGGGGCACCGGGGAGCTGTTTTTT
>TRBV5-1|TRBJ2-1|NA|NA
CASSPFAGRPDNEQFF
TGCGCCAGCAGCCCTTTCGCCGGACGGCCTGACAATGAGCAGTTCTTC
>TRBV4-1|TRBJ2-3|few|NA
CASSQWTASTDTQYF
TGCGCCAGCAGCCAATGGACAGCTAGCACAGATACGCAGTATTTT
>TRBV6-5|TRBJ1-5|once|NA
CASSLGQPPSPQHF
TGTGCCAGCAGCCTTGGACAGCCACCCTCGCCCCAGCATTTT
>TRBV6-1|TRBJ1-4|NA|NA
CASIPDMLVGKLFF
TGTGCCAGCATTCCCGACATGCTCGTAGGAAAACTGTTTTTT
>TRBV7-8|TRBJ2-1|NA|NA
CASSVQGSLLLNEQFF
TGTGCCAGCAGCGTTCAGGGGTCCCTCCTCCTAAATGAGCAGTTCTTC
>TRBV25-1|TRBJ2-7|NA|TRBD2
CASSTRLAGSYEQYF
TGTGCCAGCAGTACCCGACTAGCGGGATCCTACGAGCAGTACTTC
>TRBV5-1|TRBJ1-2|NA|NA
CASSLAQNYGYTF
TGCGCCAGCAGCTTGGCACAGAACTATGGCTACACCTTC
>TRBV29-1|TRBJ1-1|NA|TRBD1
CSVPGGSTEAFF
TGCAGCGTACCAGGGGGAAGCACTGAAGCTTTCTTT
>TRBV7-9|TRBJ2-5|NA|TRBD1
CASSRSWGQETQYF
TGTGCCAGCAGCCGTTCATGGGGACAGGAGACCCAGTACTTC
>TRBV10-3|TRBJ2-3|NA|NA
CAISESAPSTDTQYF
TGTGCCATCAGTGAGTCCGCGCCTAGCACAGATACGCAGTATTTT
>TRBV30|TRBJ1-3|once|NA
CAWSEALSSGNTIYF
TGTGCCTGGAGTGAAGCTCTGAGCTCTGGAAACACCATATATTTT
>TRBV5-5|TRBJ2-3|NA|NA
CASSLLGGMADTQYF
TGTGCCAGCAGCTTGCTAGGAGGGATGGCAGATACGCAGTATTTT
>TRBV5-1|TRBJ1-2|few|NA
CASSLGRFTGYTF
TGCGCCAGCAGCTTGGGCCGATTTACTGGCTACACCTTC
>TRBV5-4|TRBJ1-1|NA|NA
CASSPQQGPGSEAFF
TGTGCCAGCAGCCCCCAGCAGGGGCCTGGTTCTGAAGCTTTCTTT
>TRBV6-1|TRBJ2-3|NA|NA
CASRGTGTDTQYF
TGTGCCAGCAGGGGGACTGGCACAGATACGCAGTATTTT
>TRBV6-5|TRBJ1-5|NA|TRBD1
CASRGQGNQPQHF
TGTGCCAGCAGAGGACAGGGAAATCAGCCCCAGCATTTT
>TRBV7-8|TRBJ1-3|few|TRBD1
CASSRLGQGAGNTIYF
TGTGCCAGCAGCAGATTAGGACAGGGGGCTGGAAACACCATATATTTT
>TRBV11-2|TRBJ2-5|NA|NA
CASSSEWGETQYF
TGTGCCAGCAGCTCGGAGTGGGGGGAGACCCAGTACTTC
>TRBV18|TRBJ1-6|NA|TRBD1
CASSPGQGGNSPLHF
TGTGCCAGCTCACCCGGACAGGGAGGAAATTCACCCCTCCACTTT
>TRBV11-2|TRBJ2-3|NA|TRBD2
CASSFASGASTDTQYF
TGTGCCAGCAGCTTTGCTAGCGGGGCTAGCACAGATACGCAGTATTTT
>TRBV19|TRBJ1-1|NA|NA
CASSMGQGNTEAFF
TGTGCCAGTAGTATGGGGCAGGGGAACACTGAAGCTTTCTTT
>TRBV5-1|TRBJ2-3|NA|NA
CASSLHPPTDTQYF
TGCGCCAGCAGCTTGCACCCCCCCACAGATACGCAGTATTTT
>TRBV18|TRBJ2-1|NA|NA
CASSPTNEQFF
TGTGCCAGCTCACCAACGAATGAGCAGTTCTTC
>TRBV19|TRBJ1-1|NA|TRBD1
CASSIGTGGFMNTEAFF
TGTGCCAGTAGTATAGGGACAGGGGGCTTCATGAACACTGAAGCTTTCTTT
>TRBV6-1|TRBJ2-1|NA|TRBD2
CASTHSGGMHNEQFF
TGTGCCAGCACCCATTCCGGGGGGATGCACAATGAGCAGTTCTTC
>TRBV5-1|TRBJ1-1|NA|TRBD1
CASSFTGAGDTEAFF
TGCGCCAGCAGCTTTACAGGGGCGGGGGACACTGAAGCTTTCTTT
>TRBV10-3|TRBJ1-5|NA|NA
CAISESGEEGGQPQHF
TGTGCCATCAGTGAGTCGGGGGAAGAGGGGGGTCAGCCCCAGCATTTT
>TRBV10-3|TRBJ1-1|NA|TRBD1
CAISESKVAGGHSGAEAFF
TGTGCCATCAGTGAGTCGAAGGTAGCAGGGGGCCACTCGGGCGCTGAAGCTTTCTTT
>TRBV2|TRBJ2-5|NA|NA
CASSRDRSQETQYF
TGTGCCAGCAGTCGAGACAGGAGCCAAGAGACCCAGTACTTC
>TRBV7-9|TRBJ1-1|NA|NA
CASSEVFTNTEAFF
TGTGCCAGCAGCGAGGTCTTCACGAACACTGAAGCTTTCTTT
>TRBV5-4|TRBJ2-7|NA|NA
CASSLGQSYEQYF
TGTGCCAGCAGCTTGGGGCAGTCCTACGAGCAGTACTTC
>TRBV2|TRBJ1-1|NA|NA
CASTQSWTEGAEAFF
TGTGCCAGCACCCAAAGTTGGACAGAAGGGGCTGAAGCTTTCTTT
>TRBV27|TRBJ1-6|NA|NA
CASRLSVSYNSPLHF
TGTGCCAGCCGGCTCTCCGTCTCCTATAATTCACCCCTCCACTTT
>TRBV16|TRBJ2-7|NA|TRBD1
CASSPNRPTGSRDEQYF
TGTGCCAGCAGCCCAAACCGTCCGACAGGGTCGAGGGACGAGCAGTACTTC
>TRBV4-2|TRBJ2-7|NA|TRBD2
CASSQEEGLAAGEQYF
TGTGCCAGCAGCCAAGAAGAGGGACTAGCGGCCGGCGAGCAGTACTTC
>TRBV6-5|TRBJ1-4|NA|TRBD1
CASSYTTGGGEKLFF
TGTGCCAGCAGTTACACCACAGGGGGGGGTGAAAAACTGTTTTTT